One sample yielded the 3 T cell receptor beta chains listed below, sequenced in a study of OX40 agonist ivuxolimab in advanced cancers. The table came from immunoSEQ multiplex PCR; TCRdb's copy has only in-frame clones and leaves some out. The sample contains roughly 69,000 clones, roughly nine tenths of which appear only once. Source: CD4+ or CD8+ T cells sorted from blood, taken in a trial of the OX40 agonist ivuxolimab. The source of these receptors is an adult with an advanced solid tumor such as melanoma, head and neck, liver or kidney cancer.

This clone is classed as large (0.1 to 1%). The chain carries TRBV6-4 and TRBJ2-1; no clear D gene. V lost 0 bases, J lost 4 bases, and 4 bases lay in between. The germline CDR1 and CDR2 sequences are MRHNA and SNTAGT. The CDR3 covers 13 residues. The CDR3 sequence: CASSDSGYNEQFF. DNA for the CDR3: TGTGCCAGCAGTGACTCGGGGTACAATGAGCAGTTCTTC.

The chain uses TRBV19 and TRBJ2-1; TRBD2 matches 7 bases. V was clipped by 4 bases and J by 6 bases; unmatched bases: 9. The CDR3 contains 15 residues. Germline CDR1 reads LNHDA; CDR2 reads SQIVND (reference sequence). This CDR3 reads CASSTRDYLGNEQFF. The CDR3 region has the DNA TGTGCCAGTAGTACCAGGGACTACTTGGGCAATGAGCAGTTCTTC.

The chain has TRBV28 and TRBJ2-5; TRBD2 matches 7 bases. Trimming took 4 bases from V and 2 from J; bases not matched to a gene: 13. Germline CDR1 reads MDHEN; CDR2 reads SYDVKM. The length of the CDR3 is 17 residues. The CDR3 here is CASSSRSGTTTQETQYF. Written as DNA, the CDR3 is TGTGCCAGCAGTTCACGATCTGGGACTACCACACAAGAGACCCAGTACTTC.